This is a list of T cell receptor beta chains from one sample in a study of cytomegalovirus exposure and HLA in healthy donors. Clones were read by immunoSEQ multiplex PCR, and TCRdb kept only the in-frame ones, dropping some. This sample yields some 130,000 clones, of which around 79% are seen a single time; 6.5% belongs to the top ten. Sequenced material: PBMCs. These receptors all stem from a man aged 40-50 years in good health and CMV-seropositive. The CDR3 runs from the conserved cysteine through the conserved F or W. Fields, in order: CDR3 length, D gene, J gene, V gene, clone size, CDR3 protein, CDR3 DNA. A D gene is named only where the DNA matches it firmly. Clone size is given for some rows only: seen once, a few or many times, or a class if the clone is expanded.

>15|NA|TRBJ2-1|TRBV9|once
CASSVVGGSYNEQFF
TGTGCCAGCAGCGTAGTAGGGGGCTCCTACAATGAGCAGTTCTTC
>15|NA|TRBJ2-4|TRBV6-5|once
CASSYGGSGENIQYF
TGTGCCAGCAGTTACGGGGGGAGTGGGGAAAACATTCAGTACTTC
>15|TRBD1|TRBJ2-7|TRBV5-1|NA
CASSLRGPIGYEQYF
TGCGCCAGCAGCTTGAGGGGGCCGATAGGGTACGAGCAGTACTTC
>12|NA|TRBJ2-7|TRBV2|few
CASMRFNYEQYF
TGTGCCAGCATGCGGTTCAACTACGAGCAGTACTTC
>15|TRBD1|TRBJ2-3|TRBV19|NA
CASSMTGKVGEAQYF
TGTGCCAGTAGTATGACAGGGAAGGTTGGCGAGGCGCAGTATTTT
>15|NA|TRBJ2-1|TRBV18|NA
CASSPTLATHNEQFF
TGTGCCAGCTCACCAACCCTAGCGACTCACAATGAGCAGTTCTTC
>14|NA|TRBJ2-7|TRBV19|NA
CASSIATGTHEQYF
TGTGCCAGTAGTATAGCCACAGGGACCCACGAGCAGTACTTC
>15|NA|TRBJ1-5|TRBV2|NA
CASRARQVSNQPQHF
TGTGCCAGCAGGGCCCGGCAGGTTTCCAATCAGCCCCAGCATTTT
>14|NA|TRBJ1-1|TRBV5-1|few
CASSWTAGNTEAFF
TGCGCCAGCAGCTGGACCGCGGGGAACACTGAAGCTTTCTTT
>13|TRBD1|TRBJ2-5|TRBV9|NA
CASQGAGGETQYF
TGTGCCAGTCAGGGGGCAGGTGGAGAGACCCAGTACTTC
>13|TRBD1|TRBJ2-1|TRBV19|NA
CASSFQGVNEQFF
TGTGCCAGTAGTTTTCAGGGGGTCAATGAGCAGTTCTTC
>14|TRBD1|TRBJ2-5|TRBV15|NA
CATSNGQGEETQYF
TGTGCCACCAGCAACGGACAGGGCGAAGAGACCCAGTACTTC
>16|TRBD2|TRBJ2-7|TRBV9|few
CASSVVPAGAPYEQYF
TGTGCCAGCAGCGTAGTCCCAGCGGGGGCCCCTTACGAGCAGTACTTC
>14|TRBD1|TRBJ2-7|TRBV11-2|many
CASSPGQGRYEQYF
TGTGCCAGCAGCCCAGGACAGGGGCGGTACGAGCAGTACTTC
>13|NA|TRBJ1-2|TRBV5-6|NA
CASFRRTSYGYTF
TGTGCCAGCTTTCGCAGGACATCTTATGGCTACACCTTC
>14|TRBD1|TRBJ2-7|TRBV5-4|NA
CASSLGQGHYEQYF
TGTGCCAGCAGCTTGGGACAGGGTCACTACGAGCAGTACTTC
>14|TRBD1|TRBJ2-7|TRBV11-2|once
CASSSRTGAYEQYF
TGTGCCAGCAGCTCCCGGACAGGGGCCTACGAGCAGTACTTC
>13|NA|TRBJ2-7|TRBV6-5|few
CASRTGRGGEQYF
TGTGCCAGCAGAACAGGGAGGGGCGGCGAGCAGTACTTC
>14|NA|TRBJ2-1|TRBV30|NA
CAWSPGGPLNEQFF
TGTGCCTGGAGTCCCGGAGGGCCATTGAATGAGCAGTTCTTC
>15|TRBD2|TRBJ2-5|TRBV5-1|NA
CASSLAASGEETQYF
TGCGCCAGCAGCTTGGCGGCTAGCGGAGAAGAGACCCAGTACTTC
>15|TRBD2|TRBJ2-1|TRBV7-9|NA
CASSPLAGVFNEQFF
TGTGCCAGCAGCCCTCTAGCGGGAGTTTTCAATGAGCAGTTCTTC
>15|TRBD1|TRBJ1-2|TRBV5-6|few
CASSHPGGVVGGYTF
TGTGCCAGCAGCCACCCAGGGGGCGTGGTAGGGGGCTACACCTTC
>15|NA|TRBJ2-1|TRBV6-4|NA
CASSAEPLTPNEQFF
TGTGCCAGCAGTGCCGAGCCACTTACCCCCAATGAGCAGTTCTTC
>15|NA|TRBJ2-3|TRBV19|NA
CASTDDGGGTDTQYF
TGTGCCAGTACCGACGACGGGGGAGGCACAGATACGCAGTATTTT
>14|TRBD1|TRBJ1-1|TRBV30|NA
CAWKDRVYGTEAFF
TGTGCCTGGAAGGACAGGGTATACGGCACTGAAGCTTTCTTT
>15|NA|TRBJ1-2|TRBV19|once
CASRQQGGRNYGYTF
TGTGCCAGTAGACAACAGGGCGGTAGGAACTATGGCTACACCTTC
>15|NA|TRBJ2-3|TRBV4-1|NA
CASSSGVRGTDTQYF
TGCGCCAGCAGCTCCGGAGTAAGGGGGACAGATACGCAGTATTTT
>15|NA|TRBJ1-4|TRBV7-9|NA
CASSLRGATNEKLFF
TGTGCCAGCAGCCTCAGGGGTGCGACTAATGAAAAACTGTTTTTT
>14|TRBD1|TRBJ1-2|TRBV5-1|NA
CASSAGTGSYGYTF
TGCGCCAGCAGCGCCGGGACAGGGAGTTATGGCTACACCTTC
>15|TRBD1|TRBJ2-7|TRBV11-3|NA
CASSVGQGRTYEQYF
TGTGCCAGCAGCGTCGGACAGGGGCGAACCTACGAGCAGTACTTC
>11|NA|TRBJ2-3|TRBV30|NA
CAWRDIDTQYF
TGTGCCTGGAGGGACATAGATACGCAGTATTTT
>14|NA|TRBJ2-4|TRBV15|NA
CATSREGAANIQYF
TGTGCCACCAGCAGAGAAGGAGCGGCAAACATTCAGTACTTC
>14|NA|TRBJ2-5|TRBV6-1|few
CASSTSLAQETQYF
TGTGCCAGCAGTACCAGCCTAGCCCAGGAGACCCAGTACTTC
>15|TRBD1|TRBJ2-7|TRBV6-1|few
CASSDRGTGSYEQYF
TGTGCCAGCAGTGATAGGGGGACAGGATCCTACGAGCAGTACTTC
>15|NA|TRBJ1-1|TRBV28|few
CASKVQGGENTEAFF
TGTGCCAGTAAGGTCCAGGGCGGGGAGAACACTGAAGCTTTCTTT
>17|TRBD1|TRBJ2-7|TRBV4-1|NA
CASSLDRGSGTAWRQYF
TGCGCCAGCAGCCTAGATAGGGGCTCCGGGACAGCCTGGAGGCAGTACTTC
>15|TRBD2|TRBJ2-7|TRBV7-7|NA
CASSLAGGSSYEQYF
TGTGCCAGCAGCTTAGCGGGAGGGTCTTCCTACGAGCAGTACTTC
>16|NA|TRBJ2-3|TRBV14|NA
CASSQDQVWGTDTQYF
TGTGCCAGCAGCCAAGACCAGGTTTGGGGCACAGATACGCAGTATTTT
>14|NA|TRBJ1-2|TRBV2|NA
CASSVGQFEVGYTF
TGTGCCAGCAGCGTTGGACAGTTCGAAGTTGGCTACACCTTC
>15|NA|TRBJ1-6|TRBV5-4|NA
CASSAGREGNSPLHF
TGTGCCAGCAGCGCTGGCCGGGAGGGTAATTCACCCCTCCACTTT
>15|NA|TRBJ1-5|TRBV5-6|NA
CASSPDRGINQPQHF
TGTGCCAGCAGCCCAGACCGGGGAATCAATCAGCCCCAGCATTTT
>14|NA|TRBJ2-3|TRBV5-1|NA
CASSLDGTDRGQYF
TGCGCCAGCAGCCTAGATGGGACTGATCGTGGGCAGTATTTT
>16|NA|TRBJ2-3|TRBV7-8|once
CASSSADTAFLDTQYF
TGTGCCAGCAGCTCCGCGGACACCGCTTTTCTAGATACGCAGTATTTT
>15|NA|TRBJ1-5|TRBV5-8|NA
CASSLATISNQPQHF
TGTGCCAGCAGCTTGGCAACAATTAGCAATCAGCCCCAGCATTTT
>13|NA|TRBJ2-7|TRBV5-6|NA
CASSSWGGHEQYF
TGTGCCAGCAGCTCCTGGGGGGGGCACGAGCAGTACTTC
>13|TRBD1|TRBJ1-1|TRBV28|NA
CASSLGTVTEAFF
TGTGCCAGCAGTTTAGGGACAGTTACTGAAGCTTTCTTT
>16|TRBD2|TRBJ2-2|TRBV9|NA
CASSVGAGGSTGELFF
TGTGCCAGCAGCGTAGGAGCGGGAGGAAGTACCGGGGAGCTGTTTTTT
>13|TRBD1|TRBJ1-1|TRBV5-1|NA
CASSGQGGAEAFF
TGCGCCAGCAGCGGACAGGGCGGGGCTGAAGCTTTCTTT
>16|NA|TRBJ2-2|TRBV30|NA
CAWKGLRGTITGELFF
TGTGCCTGGAAGGGCCTCCGGGGTACCATCACCGGGGAGCTGTTTTTT
>15|NA|TRBJ2-7|TRBV6-5|NA
CASSYSPSLLYEQYF
TGTGCCAGCAGTTACTCTCCCTCACTATTATACGAGCAGTACTTC
>16|TRBD1|TRBJ2-2|TRBV7-9|few
CASSSTRQGWTGELFF
TGTGCCAGCAGCTCTACCCGACAGGGGTGGACCGGGGAGCTGTTTTTT
>15|NA|TRBJ2-2|TRBV18|few
CATPTRGANTGELFF
TGTGCCACTCCTACCCGGGGGGCCAACACCGGGGAGCTGTTTTTT
>16|TRBD2|TRBJ2-1|TRBV19|NA
CASSIRTGGTYNEQFF
TGTGCCAGTAGTATCCGTACGGGAGGGACCTACAATGAGCAGTTCTTC
>14|NA|TRBJ1-1|TRBV27|NA
CASTPAGPVPEAFF
TGTGCCAGCACCCCTGCAGGCCCGGTGCCTGAAGCTTTCTTT
>14|NA|TRBJ1-5|TRBV15|NA
CATSRGRSGQPQHF
TGTGCCACCAGCAGAGGGAGAAGCGGTCAGCCCCAGCATTTT
>13|NA|TRBJ2-5|TRBV6-1|NA
CASNWDNQETQYF
TGTGCCAGCAACTGGGACAACCAAGAGACCCAGTACTTC
>16|TRBD2|TRBJ2-1|TRBV9|NA
CASSARLAAQVGEQFF
TGTGCCAGCAGCGCTAGACTAGCCGCCCAGGTCGGTGAGCAGTTCTTC
>17|NA|TRBJ2-6|TRBV6-1|NA
CASSVGHFISGANVLTF
TGTGCCAGCAGTGTGGGACATTTTATCTCTGGGGCCAACGTCCTGACTTTC
>15|TRBD1|TRBJ2-7|TRBV6-1|NA
CASRRDREGSFEQYF
TGTGCCAGCAGGAGGGACAGGGAAGGCTCGTTCGAGCAGTACTTC